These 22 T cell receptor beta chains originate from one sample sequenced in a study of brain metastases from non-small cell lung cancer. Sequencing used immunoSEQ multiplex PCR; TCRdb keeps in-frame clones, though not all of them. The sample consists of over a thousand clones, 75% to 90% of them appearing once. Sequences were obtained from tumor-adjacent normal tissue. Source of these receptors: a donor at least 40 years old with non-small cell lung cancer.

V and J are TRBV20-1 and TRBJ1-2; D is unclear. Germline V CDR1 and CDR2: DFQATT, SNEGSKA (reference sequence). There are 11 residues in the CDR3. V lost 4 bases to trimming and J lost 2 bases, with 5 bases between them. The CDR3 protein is CSANKNYGYTF. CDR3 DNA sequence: TGCAGTGCTAACAAGAACTATGGCTACACCTTC.

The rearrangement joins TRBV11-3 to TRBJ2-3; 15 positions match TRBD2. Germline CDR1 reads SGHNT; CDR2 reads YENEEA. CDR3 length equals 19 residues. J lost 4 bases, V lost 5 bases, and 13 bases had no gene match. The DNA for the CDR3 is TGTGCCAGCAGCCCGAACCACGGACTAGCGGGAGGGCCCCCAGATACGCAGTATTTT. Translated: CASSPNHGLAGGPPDTQYF.

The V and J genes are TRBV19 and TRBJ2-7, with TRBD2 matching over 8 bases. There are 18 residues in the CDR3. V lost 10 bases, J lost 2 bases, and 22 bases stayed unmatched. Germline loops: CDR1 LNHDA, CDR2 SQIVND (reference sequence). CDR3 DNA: TGTGCCACCCAACCACGGCAAGCGGGAGTCCTTCTTCCCTACGAGCAGTACTTC. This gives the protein CATQPRQAGVLLPYEQYF.

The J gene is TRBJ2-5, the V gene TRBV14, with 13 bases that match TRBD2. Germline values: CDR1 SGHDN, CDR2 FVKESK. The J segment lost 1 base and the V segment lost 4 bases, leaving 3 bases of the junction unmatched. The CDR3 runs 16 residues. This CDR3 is CASSLWTSGSQETQYF. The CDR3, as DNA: TGTGCCAGCAGCCTCTGGACTAGCGGGAGCCAAGAGACCCAGTACTTC.

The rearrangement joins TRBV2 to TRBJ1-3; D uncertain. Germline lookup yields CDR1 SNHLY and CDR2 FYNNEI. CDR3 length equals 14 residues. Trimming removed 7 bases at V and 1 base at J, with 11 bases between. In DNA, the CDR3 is TGTGCCAGCATTGACGACTGGTCTGGAAACACCATATATTTT. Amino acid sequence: CASIDDWSGNTIYF.

The CDR3, as DNA: TGTGCCAGCAGTTCGTGGGGCTATGGCTACACCTTC. Protein product: CASSSWGYGYTF. The chain combines TRBV5-6 with TRBJ1-2; D is unresolved. V was trimmed by 5 bases and J by 4 bases, leaving 9 bases between them. Germline V gives CDR1 SGHDT, CDR2 YYEEEE. The CDR3 runs to 12 residues.

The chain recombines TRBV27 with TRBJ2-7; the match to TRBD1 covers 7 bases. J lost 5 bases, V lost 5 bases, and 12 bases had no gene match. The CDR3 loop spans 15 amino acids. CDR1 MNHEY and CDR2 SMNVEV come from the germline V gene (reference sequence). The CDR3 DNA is TGTGCCAGCAGTCGCCAAGGGACAGAGACACACGAGCAGTACTTC. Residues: CASSRQGTETHEQYF.

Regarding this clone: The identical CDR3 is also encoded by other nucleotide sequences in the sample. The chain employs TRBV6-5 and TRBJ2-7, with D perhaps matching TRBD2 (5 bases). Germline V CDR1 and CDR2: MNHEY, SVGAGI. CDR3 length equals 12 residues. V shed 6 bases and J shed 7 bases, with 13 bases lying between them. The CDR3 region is CASSHLSGEQYF. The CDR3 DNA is TGTGCCAGCAGCCACCTATCGGGGGAGCAGTACTTC.

The CDR3 here is CSASARDRGHEQYF. CDR3 in DNA: TGCAGTGCTAGTGCTCGGGACAGGGGCCACGAGCAGTACTTC. The chain uses TRBV20-1 and TRBJ2-7; 10 bases agree with TRBD1. This CDR3 spans 14 amino acids. The V segment lost 3 bases and the J segment 5 bases; nucleotides outside the gene matches: 7. Germline V gives CDR1 DFQATT, CDR2 SNEGSKA (reference sequence).

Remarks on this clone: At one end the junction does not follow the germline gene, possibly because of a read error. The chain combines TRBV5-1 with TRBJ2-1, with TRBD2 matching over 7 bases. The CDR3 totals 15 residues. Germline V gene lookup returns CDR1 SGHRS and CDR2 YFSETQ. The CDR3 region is CASKTTSDYYNEQFF. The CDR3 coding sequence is TGTGCCAGCAAGACCACTAGCGACTACTACAATGAGCAGTTCTTC.

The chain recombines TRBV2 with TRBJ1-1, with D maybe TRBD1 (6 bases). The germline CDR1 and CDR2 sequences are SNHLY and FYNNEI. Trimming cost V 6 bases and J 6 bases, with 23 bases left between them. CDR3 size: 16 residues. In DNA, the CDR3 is TGTGCCAGCAGCCGACCCGGGTTTGGCGAGGGGGCTGAAGCTTTCTTT. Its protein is CASSRPGFGEGAEAFF.

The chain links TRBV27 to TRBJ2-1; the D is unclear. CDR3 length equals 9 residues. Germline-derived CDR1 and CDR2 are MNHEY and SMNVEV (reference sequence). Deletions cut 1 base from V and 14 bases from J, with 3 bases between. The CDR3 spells CASSLWEFF. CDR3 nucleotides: TGTGCCAGCAGTTTATGGGAGTTCTTC.

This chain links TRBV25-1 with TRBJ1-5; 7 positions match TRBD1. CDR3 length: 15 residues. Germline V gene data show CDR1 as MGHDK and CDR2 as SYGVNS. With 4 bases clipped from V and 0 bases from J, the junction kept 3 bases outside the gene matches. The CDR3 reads CASSAQGDSNQPQHF. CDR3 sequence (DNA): TGTGCCAGCAGTGCTCAGGGGGATAGCAATCAGCCCCAGCATTTT. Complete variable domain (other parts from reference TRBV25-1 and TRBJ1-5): EADIYQTPRYLVIGTGKKITLECSQTMGHDKMYWYQQDPGMELHLIHYSYGVNSTEKGDLSSESTVSRIRTEHFPLTLESARPSHTSQYLCASSAQGDSNQPQHFGDGTRLSIL.

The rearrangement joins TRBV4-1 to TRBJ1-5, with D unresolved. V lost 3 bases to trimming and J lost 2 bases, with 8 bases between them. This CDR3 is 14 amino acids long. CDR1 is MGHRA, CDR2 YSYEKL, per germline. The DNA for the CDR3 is TGCGCCAGCAGCCAGGAAGAGGGCAATCAGCCCCAGCATTTT. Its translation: CASSQEEGNQPQHF.

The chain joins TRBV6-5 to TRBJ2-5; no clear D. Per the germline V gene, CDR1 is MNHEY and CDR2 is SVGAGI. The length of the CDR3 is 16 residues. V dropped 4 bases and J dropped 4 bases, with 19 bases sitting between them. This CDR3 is CASSSASRGVGETQYF. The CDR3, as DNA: TGTGCCAGCAGTTCCGCCTCTCGCGGTGTAGGAGAGACCCAGTACTTC.

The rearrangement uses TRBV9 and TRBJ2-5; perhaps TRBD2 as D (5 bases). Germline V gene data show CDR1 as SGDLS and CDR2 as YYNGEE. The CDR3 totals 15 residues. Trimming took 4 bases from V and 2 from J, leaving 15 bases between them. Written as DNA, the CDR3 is TGTGCCAGCAGCACATATCACGGGATACAAGAGACCCAGTACTTC. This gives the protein CASSTYHGIQETQYF.

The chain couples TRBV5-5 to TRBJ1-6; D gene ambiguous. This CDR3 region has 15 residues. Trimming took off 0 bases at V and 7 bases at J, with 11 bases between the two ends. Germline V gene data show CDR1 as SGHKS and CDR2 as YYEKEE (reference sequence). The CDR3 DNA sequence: TGTGCCAGCAGCTTGGTGTCAGGTCCAAATTCACCCCTCCACTTT. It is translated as CASSLVSGPNSPLHF. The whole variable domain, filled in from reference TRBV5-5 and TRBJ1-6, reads DAGVTQSPTHLIKTRGQQVTLRCSPISGHKSVSWYQQVLGQGPQFIFQYYEKEERGRGNFPDRFSARQFPNYSSELNVNALLLGDSALYLCASSLVSGPNSPLHFGNGTRLTVT.

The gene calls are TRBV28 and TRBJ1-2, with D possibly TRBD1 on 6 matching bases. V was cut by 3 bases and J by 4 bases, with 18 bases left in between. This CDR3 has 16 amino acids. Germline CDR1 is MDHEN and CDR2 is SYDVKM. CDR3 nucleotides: TGTGCCAGCAGTTTCCCGGAGGGGGGTTTGGGCTATGGCTACACCTTC. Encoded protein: CASSFPEGGLGYGYTF.

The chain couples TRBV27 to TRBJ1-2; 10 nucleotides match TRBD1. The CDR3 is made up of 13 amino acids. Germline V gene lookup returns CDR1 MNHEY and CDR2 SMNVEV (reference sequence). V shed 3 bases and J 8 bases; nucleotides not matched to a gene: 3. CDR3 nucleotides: TGTGCCAGCAGTTTTGGGACAGGGGAAGGCTACACCTTC. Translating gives CASSFGTGEGYTF.

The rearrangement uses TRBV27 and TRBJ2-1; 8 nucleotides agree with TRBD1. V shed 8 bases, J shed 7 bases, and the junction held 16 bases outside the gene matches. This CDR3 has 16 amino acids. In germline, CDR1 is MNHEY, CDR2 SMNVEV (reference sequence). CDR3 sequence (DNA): TGTGCCAGCCGACAAACTCAGGGGGCAGGTCAGAATGAGCAGTTCTTC. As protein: CASRQTQGAGQNEQFF.

CDR3 loop: CASSTSLNPIYEQYF. In DNA, the CDR3 is TGTGCCAGCAGCACATCGCTGAATCCTATCTACGAGCAGTACTTC. J is TRBJ2-7 and V is TRBV11-3; D gene ambiguous. The CDR3 sequence is 15 residues long. CDR1 is SGHNT and CDR2 is YENEEA in the germline V gene. V was shortened by 5 bases and J by 3 bases, with 17 bases between the two germline ends.

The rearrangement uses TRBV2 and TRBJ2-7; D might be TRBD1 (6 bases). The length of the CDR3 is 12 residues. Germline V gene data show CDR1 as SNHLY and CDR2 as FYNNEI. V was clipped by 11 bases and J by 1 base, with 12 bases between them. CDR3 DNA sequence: TGTGCCGGTCAGACAGGATCCTACGAGCAGTACTTC. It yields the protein CAGQTGSYEQYF.